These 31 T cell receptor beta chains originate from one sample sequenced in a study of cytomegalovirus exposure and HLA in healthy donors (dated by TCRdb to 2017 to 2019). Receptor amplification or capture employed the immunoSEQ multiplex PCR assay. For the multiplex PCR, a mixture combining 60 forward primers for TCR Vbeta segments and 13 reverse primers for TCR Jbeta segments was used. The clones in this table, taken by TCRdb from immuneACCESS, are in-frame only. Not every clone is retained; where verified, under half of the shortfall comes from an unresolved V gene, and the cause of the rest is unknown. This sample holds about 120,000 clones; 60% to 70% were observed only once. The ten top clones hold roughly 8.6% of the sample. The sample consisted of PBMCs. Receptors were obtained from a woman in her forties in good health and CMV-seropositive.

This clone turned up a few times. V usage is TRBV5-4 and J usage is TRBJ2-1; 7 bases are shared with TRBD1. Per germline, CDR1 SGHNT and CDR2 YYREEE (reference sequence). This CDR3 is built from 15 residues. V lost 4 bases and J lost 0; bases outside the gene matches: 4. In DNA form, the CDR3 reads TGTGCCAGCAGCCTTTACAGGGGCTCCTACAATGAGCAGTTCTTC. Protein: CASSLYRGSYNEQFF.

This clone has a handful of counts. The CDR3 region is CASSLGKTEAFF. The CDR3 DNA sequence: TGTGCCAGTAGTCTCGGGAAAACTGAAGCTTTCTTT. The gene calls are TRBV19 and TRBJ1-1; D not certain. V lost 5 bases, J lost 5 bases, and 9 bases lay in between. The CDR3 runs 12 residues. CDR1 is LNHDA, CDR2 SQIVND, per germline (reference sequence). The full variable domain, in which reference TRBV19 and TRBJ1-1 provide the parts outside the CDR3, is DGGITQSPKYLFRKEGQNVTLSCEQNLNHDAMYWYRQDPGQGLRLIYYSQIVNDFQKGDIAEGYSVSREKKESFPLTVTSAQKNPTAFYLCASSLGKTEAFFGQGTRLTVV.

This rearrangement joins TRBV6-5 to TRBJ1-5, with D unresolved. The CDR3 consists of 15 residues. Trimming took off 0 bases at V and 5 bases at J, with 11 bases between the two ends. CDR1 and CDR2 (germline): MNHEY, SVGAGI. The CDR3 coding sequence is TGTGCCAGCAGTTACTCGCGAAGAGGCCATCAGCCCCAGCATTTT. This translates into CASSYSRRGHQPQHF.

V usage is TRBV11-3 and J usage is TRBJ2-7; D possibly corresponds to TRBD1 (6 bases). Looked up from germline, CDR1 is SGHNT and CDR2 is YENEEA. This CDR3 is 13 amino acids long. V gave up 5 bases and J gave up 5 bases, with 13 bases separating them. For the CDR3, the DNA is TGTGCCAGCAGCCGAAAAGGGGGACACGAGCAGTACTTC. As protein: CASSRKGGHEQYF.

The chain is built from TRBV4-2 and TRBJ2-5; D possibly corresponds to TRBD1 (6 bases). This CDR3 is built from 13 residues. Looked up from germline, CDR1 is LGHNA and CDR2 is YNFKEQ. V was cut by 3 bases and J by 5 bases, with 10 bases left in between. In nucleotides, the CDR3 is TGTGCCAGCAGCCACGCGAGGGGGGAGACCCAGTACTTC. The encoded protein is CASSHARGETQYF.

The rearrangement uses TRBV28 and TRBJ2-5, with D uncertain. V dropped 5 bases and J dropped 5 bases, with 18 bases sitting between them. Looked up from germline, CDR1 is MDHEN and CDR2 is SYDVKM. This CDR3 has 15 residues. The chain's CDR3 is CASSPAGHRWETQYF. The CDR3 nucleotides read TGTGCCAGCAGTCCAGCAGGCCATCGGTGGGAGACCCAGTACTTC.

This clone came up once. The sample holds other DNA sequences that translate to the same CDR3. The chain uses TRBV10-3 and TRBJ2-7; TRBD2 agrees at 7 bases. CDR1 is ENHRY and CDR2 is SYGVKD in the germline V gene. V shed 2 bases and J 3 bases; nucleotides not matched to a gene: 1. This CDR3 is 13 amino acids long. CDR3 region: CAISEPGGYEQYF. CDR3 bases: TGTGCCATCAGTGAGCCGGGGGGCTACGAGCAGTACTTC.

CDR3 in DNA: TGTGCCAGCAGTCGGACTAACGCGGGCAATCAGCCCCAGCATTTT. Translation gives CASSRTNAGNQPQHF. The chain links TRBV6-1 to TRBJ1-5; D unresolved. From germline, CDR1 is MNHNS and CDR2 SASEGT. The CDR3 spans 15 residues. Trimming removed 5 bases from V and 2 bases from J, with 13 bases in between.

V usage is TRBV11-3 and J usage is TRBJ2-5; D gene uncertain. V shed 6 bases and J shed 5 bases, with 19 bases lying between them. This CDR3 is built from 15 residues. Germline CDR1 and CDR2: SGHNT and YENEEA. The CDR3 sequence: CASSPRMGFGETQYF. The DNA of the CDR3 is TGTGCCAGCAGTCCCCGGATGGGTTTCGGGGAGACCCAGTACTTC.

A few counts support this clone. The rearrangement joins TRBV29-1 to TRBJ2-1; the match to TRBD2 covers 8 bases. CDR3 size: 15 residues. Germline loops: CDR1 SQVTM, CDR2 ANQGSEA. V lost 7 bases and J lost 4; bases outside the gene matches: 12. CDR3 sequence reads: CSAREGPNLYNEQFF. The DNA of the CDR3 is TGCAGCGCCCGGGAGGGCCCTAATCTTTACAATGAGCAGTTCTTC.

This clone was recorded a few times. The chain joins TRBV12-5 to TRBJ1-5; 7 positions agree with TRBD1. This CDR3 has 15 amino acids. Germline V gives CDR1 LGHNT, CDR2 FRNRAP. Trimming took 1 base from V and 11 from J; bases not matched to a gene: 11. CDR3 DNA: TGTGCTAGTGGTTTGGAGGCAGGGGGTTTTGTAGCCCAGCATTTT. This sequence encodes CASGLEAGGFVAQHF.

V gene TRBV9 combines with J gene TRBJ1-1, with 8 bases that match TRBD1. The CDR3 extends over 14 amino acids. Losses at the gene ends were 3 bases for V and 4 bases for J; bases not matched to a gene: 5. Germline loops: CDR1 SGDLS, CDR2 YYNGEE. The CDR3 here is CASSAHRGGTEAFF. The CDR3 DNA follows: TGTGCCAGCAGCGCCCACAGGGGGGGCACTGAAGCTTTCTTT.

The CDR3 sequence: CASSVALVGDLYEQYF. The CDR3 DNA reads as TGTGCCAGCAGCGTAGCCCTAGTGGGAGATCTCTACGAGCAGTACTTC. V and J are TRBV9 and TRBJ2-7; possibly TRBD2 for D (5 bases). CDR1 is SGDLS, CDR2 YYNGEE, per germline. The CDR3 runs to 16 residues. The ends were cut back, 0 bases at V and 3 bases at J, with 16 bases in the middle.

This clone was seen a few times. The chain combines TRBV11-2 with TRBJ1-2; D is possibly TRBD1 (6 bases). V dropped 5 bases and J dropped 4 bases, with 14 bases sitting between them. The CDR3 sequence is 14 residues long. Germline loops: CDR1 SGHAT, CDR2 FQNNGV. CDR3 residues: CASSPTGKIYGYTF. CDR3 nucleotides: TGTGCCAGCAGCCCTACAGGGAAGATCTATGGCTACACCTTC.

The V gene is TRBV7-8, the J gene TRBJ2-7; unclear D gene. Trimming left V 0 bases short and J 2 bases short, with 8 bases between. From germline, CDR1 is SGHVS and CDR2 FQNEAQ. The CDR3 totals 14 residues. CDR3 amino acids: CASSLARSAYEQYF. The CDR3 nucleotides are TGTGCCAGCAGCTTAGCCCGGTCGGCCTACGAGCAGTACTTC.

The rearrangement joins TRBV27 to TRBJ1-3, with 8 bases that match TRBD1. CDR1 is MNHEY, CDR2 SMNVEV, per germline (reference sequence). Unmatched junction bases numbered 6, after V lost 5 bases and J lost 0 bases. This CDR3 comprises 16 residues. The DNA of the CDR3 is TGTGCCAGCAGTCCTCAGGGGGCCCTCTCTGGAAACACCATATATTTT. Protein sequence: CASSPQGALSGNTIYF.

The CDR3 DNA reads TGTGCCAGCAGCTTAATGAGTTTCCAAGAGACCCAGTACTTC. Its protein is CASSLMSFQETQYF. The V and J genes are TRBV11-2 and TRBJ2-5, with D uncertain. V was shortened by 2 bases and J by 1 base, with 8 bases between the two germline ends. CDR3 length: 14 residues. Germline CDR1 is SGHAT and CDR2 is FQNNGV.

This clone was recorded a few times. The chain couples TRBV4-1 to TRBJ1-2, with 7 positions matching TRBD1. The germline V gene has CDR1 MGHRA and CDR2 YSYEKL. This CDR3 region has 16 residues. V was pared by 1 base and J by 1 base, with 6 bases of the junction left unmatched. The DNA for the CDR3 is TGCGCCAGCAGCCAAGGTGAACAGGGGATTAACTATGGCTACACCTTC. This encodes CASSQGEQGINYGYTF.

As DNA, the CDR3 is TGTGCCAGCAGCCCCGTCCCGGGACAGCACCAATCCTACGAGCAGTACTTC. It translates to CASSPVPGQHQSYEQYF. The V gene is TRBV7-6, the J gene TRBJ2-7, with 7 nucleotides matching TRBD1. Germline V gene sequence: CDR1 SGHVS, CDR2 FNYEAQ. The CDR3 extends over 17 amino acids. V was clipped by 5 bases and J by 1 base; unmatched bases: 14. Using reference TRBV7-6 and TRBJ2-7 for the parts outside the CDR3, the full variable domain is GAGVSQSPRYKVTKRGQDVALRCDPISGHVSLYWYRQALGQGPEFLTYFNYEAQQDKSGLPNDRFSAERPEGSISTLTIQRTEQRDSAMYRCASSPVPGQHQSYEQYFGPGTRLTVT.

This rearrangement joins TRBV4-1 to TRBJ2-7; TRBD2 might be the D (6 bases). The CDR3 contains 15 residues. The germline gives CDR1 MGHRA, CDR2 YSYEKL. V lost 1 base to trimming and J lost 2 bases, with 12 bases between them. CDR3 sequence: CASSQGLAEAYEQYF. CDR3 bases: TGCGCCAGCAGCCAAGGGTTAGCGGAGGCCTACGAGCAGTACTTC.

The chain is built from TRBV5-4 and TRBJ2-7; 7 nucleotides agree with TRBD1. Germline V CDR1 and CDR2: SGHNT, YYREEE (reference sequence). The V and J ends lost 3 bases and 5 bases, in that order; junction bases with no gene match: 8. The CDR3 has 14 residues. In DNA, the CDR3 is TGTGCCAGCAGCTCCTCGACAGGGTACGACGAGCAGTACTTC. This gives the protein CASSSSTGYDEQYF.

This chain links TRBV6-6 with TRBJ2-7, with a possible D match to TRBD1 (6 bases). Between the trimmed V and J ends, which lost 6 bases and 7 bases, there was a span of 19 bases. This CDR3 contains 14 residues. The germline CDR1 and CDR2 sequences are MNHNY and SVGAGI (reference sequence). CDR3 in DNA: TGTGCCAGCAGAAGATACAGGGTGTCTAGGGAGCAGTACTTC. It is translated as CASRRYRVSREQYF.

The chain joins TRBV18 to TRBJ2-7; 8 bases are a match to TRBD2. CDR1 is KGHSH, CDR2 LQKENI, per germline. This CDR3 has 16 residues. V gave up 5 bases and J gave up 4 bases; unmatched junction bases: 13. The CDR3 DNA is TGTGCCAGCTCAGCCATGGTTCTAGCGGGCGGTTACGAGCAGTACTTC. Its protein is CASSAMVLAGGYEQYF.

Here the CDR3 reads CASSLDPGDTIYF. CDR3 in DNA: TGTGCCAGCAGCTTAGACCCAGGGGACACCATATATTTT. The V gene is TRBV7-2, the J gene TRBJ1-3; possible D gene TRBD1, 6 bases. The germline V gene has CDR1 SGHTA and CDR2 FQGNSA. V was pared by 1 base and J by 8 bases, with 9 bases between. The CDR3 runs 13 residues.

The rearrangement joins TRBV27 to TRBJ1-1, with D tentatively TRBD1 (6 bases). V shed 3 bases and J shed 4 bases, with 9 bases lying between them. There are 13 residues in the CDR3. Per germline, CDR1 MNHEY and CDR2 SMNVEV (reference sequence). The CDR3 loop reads CASSFSRGTEAFF. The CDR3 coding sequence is TGTGCCAGCAGTTTCAGCAGGGGCACTGAAGCTTTCTTT.

The CDR3 loop is CASSYLAGDYGYTF. Written as DNA, the CDR3 is TGTGCCAGCAGTTACCTTGCAGGGGACTATGGCTACACCTTC. The chain links TRBV6-5 to TRBJ1-2, with TRBD1 as a possible D gene (6 bases). Germline V gene lookup returns CDR1 MNHEY and CDR2 SVGAGI. The CDR3 runs 14 residues. V lost 2 bases to trimming and J lost 3 bases, with 10 bases between them.

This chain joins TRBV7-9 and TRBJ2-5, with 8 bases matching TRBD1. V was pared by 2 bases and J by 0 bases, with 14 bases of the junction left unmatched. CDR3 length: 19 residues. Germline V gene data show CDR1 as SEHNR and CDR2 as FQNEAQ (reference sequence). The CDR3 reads CASSLSGGQDREYQETQYF. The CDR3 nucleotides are TGTGCCAGCAGCTTATCCGGTGGACAGGACAGGGAGTACCAAGAGACCCAGTACTTC.

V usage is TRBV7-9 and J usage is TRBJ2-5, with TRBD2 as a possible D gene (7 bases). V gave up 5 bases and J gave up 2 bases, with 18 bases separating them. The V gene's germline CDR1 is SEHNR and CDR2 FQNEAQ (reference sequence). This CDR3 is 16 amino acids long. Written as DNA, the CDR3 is TGTGCCAGCAGCCCACGGGGGGCGGGGACGCAAGAGACCCAGTACTTC. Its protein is CASSPRGAGTQETQYF.

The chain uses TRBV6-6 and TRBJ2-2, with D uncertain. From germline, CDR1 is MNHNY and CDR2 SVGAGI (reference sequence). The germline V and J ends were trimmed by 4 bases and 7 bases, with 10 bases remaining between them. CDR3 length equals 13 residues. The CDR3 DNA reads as TGTGCCAGCAGTTTTGCAGCGTTCGGGGAGCTGTTTTTT. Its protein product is CASSFAAFGELFF.

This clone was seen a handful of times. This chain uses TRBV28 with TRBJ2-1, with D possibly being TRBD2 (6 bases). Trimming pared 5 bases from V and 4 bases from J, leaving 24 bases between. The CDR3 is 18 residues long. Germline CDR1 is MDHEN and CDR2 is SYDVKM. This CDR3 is CASSTGDFFSDLYNEQFF. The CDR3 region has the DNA TGTGCCAGCAGTACTGGGGACTTTTTCAGCGACTTATACAATGAGCAGTTCTTC.

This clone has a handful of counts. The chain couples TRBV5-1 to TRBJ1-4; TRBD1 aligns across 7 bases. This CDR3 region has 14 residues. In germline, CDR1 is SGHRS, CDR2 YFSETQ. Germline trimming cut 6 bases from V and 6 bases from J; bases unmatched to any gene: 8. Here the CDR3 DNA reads TGCGCCAGCACCCCAGGGGGGAAGGATGAAAAACTGTTTTTT. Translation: CASTPGGKDEKLFF.